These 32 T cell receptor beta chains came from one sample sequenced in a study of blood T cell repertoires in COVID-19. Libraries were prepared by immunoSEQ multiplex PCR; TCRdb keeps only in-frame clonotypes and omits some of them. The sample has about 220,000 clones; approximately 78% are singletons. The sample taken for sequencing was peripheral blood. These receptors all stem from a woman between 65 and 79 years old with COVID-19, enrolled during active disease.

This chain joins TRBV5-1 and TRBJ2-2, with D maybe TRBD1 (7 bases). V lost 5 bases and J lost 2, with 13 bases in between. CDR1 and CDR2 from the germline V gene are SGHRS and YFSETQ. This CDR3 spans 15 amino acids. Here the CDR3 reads CASSRQGGNTGELFF. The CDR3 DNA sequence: TGCGCCAGCAGTCGGCAGGGGGGAAACACCGGGGAGCTGTTTTTT. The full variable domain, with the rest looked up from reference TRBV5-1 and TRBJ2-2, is KAGVTQTPRYLIKTRGQQVTLSCSPISGHRSVSWYQQTPGQGLQFLFEYFSETQRNKGNFPGRFSGRQFSNSRSEMNVSTLELGDSALYLCASSRQGGNTGELFFGEGSRLTVL.

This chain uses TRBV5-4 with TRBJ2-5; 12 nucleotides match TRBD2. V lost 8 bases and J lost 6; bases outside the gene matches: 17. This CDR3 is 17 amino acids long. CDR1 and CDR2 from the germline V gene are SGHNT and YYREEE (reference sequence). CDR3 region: CASSPMTSGSEKKTQYF. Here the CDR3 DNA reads TGTGCCAGTTCCCCGATGACTAGCGGGAGCGAAAAAAAGACCCAGTACTTC.

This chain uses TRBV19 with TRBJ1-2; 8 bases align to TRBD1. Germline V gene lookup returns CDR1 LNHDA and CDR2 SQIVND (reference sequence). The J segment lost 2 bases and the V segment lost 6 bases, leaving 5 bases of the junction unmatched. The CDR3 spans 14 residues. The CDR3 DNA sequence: TGTGCCAGTAGGACACAGGGGGGCAACTATGGCTACACCTTC. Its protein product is CASRTQGGNYGYTF.

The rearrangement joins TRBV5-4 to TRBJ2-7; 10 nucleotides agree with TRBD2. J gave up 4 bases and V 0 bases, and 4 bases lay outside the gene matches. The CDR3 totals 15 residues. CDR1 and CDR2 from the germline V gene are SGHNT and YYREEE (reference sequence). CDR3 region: CASSLAGTSEYEQYF. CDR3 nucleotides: TGTGCCAGCAGCTTGGCCGGGACTAGCGAGTACGAGCAGTACTTC. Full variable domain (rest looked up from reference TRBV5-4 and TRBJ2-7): ETGVTQSPTHLIKTRGQQVTLRCSSQSGHNTVSWYQQALGQGPQFIFQYYREEENGRGNFPPRFSGLQFPNYSSELNVNALELDDSALYLCASSLAGTSEYEQYFGPGTRLTVT.

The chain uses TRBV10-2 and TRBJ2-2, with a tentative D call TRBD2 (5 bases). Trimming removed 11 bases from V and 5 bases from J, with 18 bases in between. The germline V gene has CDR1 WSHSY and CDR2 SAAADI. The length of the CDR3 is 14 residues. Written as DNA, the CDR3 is TGCGCCTCTCTACGGGGTACTGGTACCGGGGAGCTGTTTTTT. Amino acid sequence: CASLRGTGTGELFF.

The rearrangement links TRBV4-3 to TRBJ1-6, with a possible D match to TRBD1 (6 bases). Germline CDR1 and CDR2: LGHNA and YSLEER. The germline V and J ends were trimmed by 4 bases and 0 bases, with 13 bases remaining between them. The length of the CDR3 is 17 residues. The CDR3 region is CASSLQRGGSYNSPLHF. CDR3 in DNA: TGCGCCAGCAGCCTGCAAAGAGGGGGCTCCTATAATTCACCCCTCCACTTT.

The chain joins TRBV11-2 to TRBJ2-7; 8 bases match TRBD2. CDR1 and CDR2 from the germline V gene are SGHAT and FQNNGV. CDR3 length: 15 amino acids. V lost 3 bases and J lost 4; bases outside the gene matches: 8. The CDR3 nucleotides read TGTGCCAGCAGCTTGGTAAGCGGGAGTACATACGAGCAGTACTTC. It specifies CASSLVSGSTYEQYF.

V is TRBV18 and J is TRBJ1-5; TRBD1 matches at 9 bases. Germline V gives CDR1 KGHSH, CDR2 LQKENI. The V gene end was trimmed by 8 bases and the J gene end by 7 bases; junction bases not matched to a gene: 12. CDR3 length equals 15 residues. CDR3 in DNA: TGTGCCAGCGGTGAAACAGGGGGCCTACGCCAGCCCCAGCATTTT. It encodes CASGETGGLRQPQHF. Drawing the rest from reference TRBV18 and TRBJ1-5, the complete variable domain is NAGVMQNPRHLVRRRGQEARLRCSPMKGHSHVYWYRQLPEEGLKFMVYLQKENIIDESGMPKERFSAEFPKEGPSILRIQQVVRGDSAAYFCASGETGGLRQPQHFGDGTRLSIL.

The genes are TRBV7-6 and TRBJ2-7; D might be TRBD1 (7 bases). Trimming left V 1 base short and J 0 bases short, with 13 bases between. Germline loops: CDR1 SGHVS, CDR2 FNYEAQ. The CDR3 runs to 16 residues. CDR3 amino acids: CASSLVAGGTSYEQYF. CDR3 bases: TGTGCCAGCAGCTTAGTGGCAGGGGGGACCTCCTACGAGCAGTACTTC.

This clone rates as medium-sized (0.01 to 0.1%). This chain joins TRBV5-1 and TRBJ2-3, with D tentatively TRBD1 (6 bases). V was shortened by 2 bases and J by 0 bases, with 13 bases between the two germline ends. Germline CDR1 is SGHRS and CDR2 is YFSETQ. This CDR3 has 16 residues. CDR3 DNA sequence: TGCGCCAGCAGCTTTGGACAGTACTCTAGCACAGATACGCAGTATTTT. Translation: CASSFGQYSSTDTQYF.

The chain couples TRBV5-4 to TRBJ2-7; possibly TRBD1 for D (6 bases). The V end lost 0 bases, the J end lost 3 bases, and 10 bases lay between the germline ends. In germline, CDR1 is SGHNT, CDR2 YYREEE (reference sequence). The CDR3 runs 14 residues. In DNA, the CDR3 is TGTGCCAGCAGCTTGGCACAGGGCAACTACGAGCAGTACTTC. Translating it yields CASSLAQGNYEQYF.

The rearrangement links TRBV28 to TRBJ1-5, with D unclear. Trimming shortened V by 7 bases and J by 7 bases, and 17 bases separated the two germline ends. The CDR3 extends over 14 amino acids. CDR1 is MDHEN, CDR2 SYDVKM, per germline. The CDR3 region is CASTPSGRRQPQHF. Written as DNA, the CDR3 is TGTGCCAGCACCCCTAGTGGGAGACGGCAGCCCCAGCATTTT.

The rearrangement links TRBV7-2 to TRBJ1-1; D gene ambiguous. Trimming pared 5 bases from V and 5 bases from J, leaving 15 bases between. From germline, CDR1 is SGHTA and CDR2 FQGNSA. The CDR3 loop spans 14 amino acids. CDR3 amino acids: CASSPGPSRTEAFF. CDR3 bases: TGTGCCAGCAGCCCAGGCCCCAGTCGGACTGAAGCTTTCTTT.

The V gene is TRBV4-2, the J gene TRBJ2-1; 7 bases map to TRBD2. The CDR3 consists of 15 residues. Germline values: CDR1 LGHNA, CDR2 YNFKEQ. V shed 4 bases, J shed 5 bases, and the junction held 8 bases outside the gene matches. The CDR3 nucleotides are TGTGCCAGCAGCCGATCGGGACTACCAAACAATGAGCAGTTCTTC. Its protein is CASSRSGLPNNEQFF.

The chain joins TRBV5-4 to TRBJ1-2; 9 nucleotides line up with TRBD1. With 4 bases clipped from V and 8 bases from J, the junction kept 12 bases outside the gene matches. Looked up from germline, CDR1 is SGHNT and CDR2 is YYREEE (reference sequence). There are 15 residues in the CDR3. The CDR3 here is CASSDEDRGVVGYTF. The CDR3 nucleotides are TGTGCCAGCAGCGACGAGGACAGGGGTGTGGTCGGCTACACCTTC.

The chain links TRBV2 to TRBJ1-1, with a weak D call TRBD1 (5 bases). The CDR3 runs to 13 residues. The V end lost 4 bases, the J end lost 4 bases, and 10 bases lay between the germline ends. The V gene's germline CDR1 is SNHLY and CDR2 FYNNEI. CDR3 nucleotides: TGTGCCAGCAGTGGGCAGGGCGTCACTGAAGCTTTCTTT. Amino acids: CASSGQGVTEAFF.

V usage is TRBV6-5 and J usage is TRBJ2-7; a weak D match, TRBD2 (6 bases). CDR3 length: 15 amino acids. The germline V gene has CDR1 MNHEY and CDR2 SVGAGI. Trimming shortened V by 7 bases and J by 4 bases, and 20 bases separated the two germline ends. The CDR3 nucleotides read TGTGCCAGCAACGGTGGCCCGGAGCGGGCATACGAGCAGTACTTC. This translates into CASNGGPERAYEQYF.

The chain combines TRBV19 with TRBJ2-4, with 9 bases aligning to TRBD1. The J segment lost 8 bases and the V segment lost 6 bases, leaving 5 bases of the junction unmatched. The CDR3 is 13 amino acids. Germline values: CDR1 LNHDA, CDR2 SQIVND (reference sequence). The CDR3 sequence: CASSFDRGYIQYF. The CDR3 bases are TGTGCCAGTAGCTTTGACAGGGGGTACATTCAGTACTTC.

The CDR3 DNA follows: TGTGCCACCCTTACGGGACTGGCCTACAATGAGCAGTTCTTC. This translates into CATLTGLAYNEQFF. This chain joins TRBV28 and TRBJ2-1; tentatively, D is TRBD2 (6 bases). V was cut by 10 bases and J by 2 bases, with 15 bases left in between. Germline lookup yields CDR1 MDHEN and CDR2 SYDVKM. The CDR3 is made up of 14 amino acids.

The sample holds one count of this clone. The CDR3 is CATSRRDKHNEQFF. Written as DNA, the CDR3 is TGTGCCACCAGCCGCCGGGACAAACACAATGAGCAGTTCTTC. The chain joins TRBV15 to TRBJ2-1; D is possibly TRBD1 (6 bases). With 5 bases removed from V and 5 bases from J, the gap between germline ends came to 13 bases. This CDR3 is built from 14 residues. The V gene's germline CDR1 is LNHNV and CDR2 YYDKDF (reference sequence).

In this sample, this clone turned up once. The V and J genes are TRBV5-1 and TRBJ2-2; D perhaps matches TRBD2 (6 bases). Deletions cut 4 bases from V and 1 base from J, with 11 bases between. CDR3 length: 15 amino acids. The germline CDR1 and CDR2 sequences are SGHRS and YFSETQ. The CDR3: CASSAGTLNTGELFF. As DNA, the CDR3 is TGCGCCAGCAGCGCGGGAACCTTGAACACCGGGGAGCTGTTTTTT.

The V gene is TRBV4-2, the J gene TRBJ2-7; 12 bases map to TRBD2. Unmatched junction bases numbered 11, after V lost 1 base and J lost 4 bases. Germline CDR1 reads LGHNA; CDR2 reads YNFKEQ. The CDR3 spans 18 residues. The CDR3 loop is CASSQVLAGGPGGYEQYF. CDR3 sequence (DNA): TGTGCCAGCAGCCAAGTCCTAGCGGGAGGGCCGGGAGGATACGAGCAGTACTTC.

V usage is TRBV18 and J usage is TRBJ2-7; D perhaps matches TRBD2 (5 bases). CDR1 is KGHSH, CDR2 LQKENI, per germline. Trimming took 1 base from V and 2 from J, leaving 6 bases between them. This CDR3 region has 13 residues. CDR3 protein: CASSPQRAYEQYF. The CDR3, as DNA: TGTGCCAGCTCACCACAGAGGGCCTACGAGCAGTACTTC.

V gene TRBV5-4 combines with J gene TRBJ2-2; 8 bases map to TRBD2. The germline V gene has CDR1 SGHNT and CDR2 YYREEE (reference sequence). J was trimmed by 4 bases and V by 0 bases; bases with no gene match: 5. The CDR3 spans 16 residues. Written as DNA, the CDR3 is TGTGCCAGCAGCTTGGGAGCGGGAGTAGGCACCGGGGAGCTGTTTTTT. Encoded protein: CASSLGAGVGTGELFF.

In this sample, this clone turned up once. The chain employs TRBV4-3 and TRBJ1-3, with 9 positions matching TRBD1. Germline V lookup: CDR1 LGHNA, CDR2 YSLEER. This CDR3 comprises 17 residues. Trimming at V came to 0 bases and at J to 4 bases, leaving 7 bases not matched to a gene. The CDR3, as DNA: TGCGCCAGCAGCCAAGATCTCCACAGGGGGCTCGGAAACACCATATATTTT. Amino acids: CASSQDLHRGLGNTIYF.

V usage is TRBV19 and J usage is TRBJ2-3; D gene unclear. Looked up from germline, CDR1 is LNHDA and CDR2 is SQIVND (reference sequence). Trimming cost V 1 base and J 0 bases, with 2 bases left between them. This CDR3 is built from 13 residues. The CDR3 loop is CASSIASTDTQYF. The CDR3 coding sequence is TGTGCCAGTAGTATAGCGAGCACAGATACGCAGTATTTT.

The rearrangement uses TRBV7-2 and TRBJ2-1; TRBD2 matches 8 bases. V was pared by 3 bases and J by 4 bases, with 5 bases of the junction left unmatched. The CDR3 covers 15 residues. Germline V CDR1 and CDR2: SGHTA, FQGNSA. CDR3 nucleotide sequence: TGTGCCAGCAGCTTGTCTAGCGGGCCGTACAATGAGCAGTTCTTC. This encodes CASSLSSGPYNEQFF.

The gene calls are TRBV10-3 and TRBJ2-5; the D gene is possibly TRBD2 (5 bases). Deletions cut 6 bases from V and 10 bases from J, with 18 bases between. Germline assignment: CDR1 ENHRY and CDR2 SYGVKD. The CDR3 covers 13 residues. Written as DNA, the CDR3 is TGTGCCATCAGGGGTGGAGGACTGGAAGGCCAGTACTTC. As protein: CAIRGGGLEGQYF.

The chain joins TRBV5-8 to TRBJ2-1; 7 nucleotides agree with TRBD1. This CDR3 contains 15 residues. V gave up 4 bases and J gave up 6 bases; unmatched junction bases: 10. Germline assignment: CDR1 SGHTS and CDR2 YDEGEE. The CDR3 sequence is CASSLPPGQSNEQFF. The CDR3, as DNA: TGTGCCAGCAGCCTACCACCGGGACAGAGCAATGAGCAGTTCTTC.

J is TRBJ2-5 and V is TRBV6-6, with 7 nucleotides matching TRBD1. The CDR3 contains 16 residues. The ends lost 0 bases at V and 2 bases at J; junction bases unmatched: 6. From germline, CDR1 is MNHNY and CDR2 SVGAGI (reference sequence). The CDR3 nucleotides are TGTGCCAGCAGTTACTCTCGGGACAGTGCTCAAGAGACCCAGTACTTC. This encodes CASSYSRDSAQETQYF.

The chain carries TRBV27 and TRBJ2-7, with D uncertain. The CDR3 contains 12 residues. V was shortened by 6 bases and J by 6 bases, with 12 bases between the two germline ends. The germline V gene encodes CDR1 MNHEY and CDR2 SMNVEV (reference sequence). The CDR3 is CASSPTGSEQYF. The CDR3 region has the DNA TGTGCCAGCAGCCCTACGGGTAGCGAGCAGTACTTC.

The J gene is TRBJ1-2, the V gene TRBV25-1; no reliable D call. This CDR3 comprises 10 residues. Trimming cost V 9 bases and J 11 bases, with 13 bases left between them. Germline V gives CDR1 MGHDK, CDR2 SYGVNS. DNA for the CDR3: TGTGCCAGACGCGGCCCAAAGTACACCTTC. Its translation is CARRGPKYTF.